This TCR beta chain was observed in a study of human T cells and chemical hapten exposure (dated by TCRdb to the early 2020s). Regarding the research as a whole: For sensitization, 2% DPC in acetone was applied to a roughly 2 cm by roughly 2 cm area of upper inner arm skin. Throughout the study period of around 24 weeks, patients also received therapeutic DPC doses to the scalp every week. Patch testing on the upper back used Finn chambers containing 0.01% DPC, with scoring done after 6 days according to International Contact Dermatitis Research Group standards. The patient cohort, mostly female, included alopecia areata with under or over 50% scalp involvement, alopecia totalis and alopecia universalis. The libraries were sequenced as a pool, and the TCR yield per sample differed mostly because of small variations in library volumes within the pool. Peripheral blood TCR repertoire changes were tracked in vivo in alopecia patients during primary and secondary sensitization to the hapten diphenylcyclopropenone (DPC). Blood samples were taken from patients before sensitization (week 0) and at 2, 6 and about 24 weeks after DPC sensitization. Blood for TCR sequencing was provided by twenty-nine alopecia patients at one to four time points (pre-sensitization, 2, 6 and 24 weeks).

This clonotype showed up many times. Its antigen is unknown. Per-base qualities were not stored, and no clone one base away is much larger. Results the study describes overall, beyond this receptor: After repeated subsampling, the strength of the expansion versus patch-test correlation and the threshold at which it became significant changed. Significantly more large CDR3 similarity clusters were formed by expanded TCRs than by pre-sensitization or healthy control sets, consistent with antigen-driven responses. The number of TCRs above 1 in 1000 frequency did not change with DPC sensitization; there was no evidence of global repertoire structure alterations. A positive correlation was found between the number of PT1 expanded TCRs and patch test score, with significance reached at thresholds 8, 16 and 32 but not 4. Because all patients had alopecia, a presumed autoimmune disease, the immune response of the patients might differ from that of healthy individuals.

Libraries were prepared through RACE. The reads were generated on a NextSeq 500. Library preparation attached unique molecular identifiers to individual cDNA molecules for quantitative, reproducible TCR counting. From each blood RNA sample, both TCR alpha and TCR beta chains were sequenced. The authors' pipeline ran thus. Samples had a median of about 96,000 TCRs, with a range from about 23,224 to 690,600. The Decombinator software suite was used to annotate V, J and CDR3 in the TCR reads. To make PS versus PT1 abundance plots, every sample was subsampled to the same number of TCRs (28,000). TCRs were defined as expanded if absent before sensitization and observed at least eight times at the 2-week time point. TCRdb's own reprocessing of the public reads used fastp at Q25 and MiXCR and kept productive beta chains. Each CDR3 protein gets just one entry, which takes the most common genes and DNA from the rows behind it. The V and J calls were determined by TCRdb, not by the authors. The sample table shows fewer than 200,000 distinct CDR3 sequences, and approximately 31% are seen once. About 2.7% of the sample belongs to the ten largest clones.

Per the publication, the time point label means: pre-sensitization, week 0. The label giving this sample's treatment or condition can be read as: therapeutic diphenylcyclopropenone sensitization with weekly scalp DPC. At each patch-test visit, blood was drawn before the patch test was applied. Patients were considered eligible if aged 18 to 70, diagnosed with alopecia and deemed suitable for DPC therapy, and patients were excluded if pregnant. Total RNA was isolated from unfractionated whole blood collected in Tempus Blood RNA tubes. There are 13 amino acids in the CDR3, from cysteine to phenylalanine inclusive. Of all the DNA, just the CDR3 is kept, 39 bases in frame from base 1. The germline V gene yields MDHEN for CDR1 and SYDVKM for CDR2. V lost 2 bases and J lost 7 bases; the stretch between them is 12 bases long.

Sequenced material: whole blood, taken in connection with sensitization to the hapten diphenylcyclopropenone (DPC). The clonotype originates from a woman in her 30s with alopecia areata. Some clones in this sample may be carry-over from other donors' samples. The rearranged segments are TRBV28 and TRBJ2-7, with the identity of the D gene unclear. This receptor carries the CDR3 CASSLVTPPEQYF. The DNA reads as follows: TGTGCCAGCAGTTTAGTCACACCCCCGGAGCAGTACTTC.